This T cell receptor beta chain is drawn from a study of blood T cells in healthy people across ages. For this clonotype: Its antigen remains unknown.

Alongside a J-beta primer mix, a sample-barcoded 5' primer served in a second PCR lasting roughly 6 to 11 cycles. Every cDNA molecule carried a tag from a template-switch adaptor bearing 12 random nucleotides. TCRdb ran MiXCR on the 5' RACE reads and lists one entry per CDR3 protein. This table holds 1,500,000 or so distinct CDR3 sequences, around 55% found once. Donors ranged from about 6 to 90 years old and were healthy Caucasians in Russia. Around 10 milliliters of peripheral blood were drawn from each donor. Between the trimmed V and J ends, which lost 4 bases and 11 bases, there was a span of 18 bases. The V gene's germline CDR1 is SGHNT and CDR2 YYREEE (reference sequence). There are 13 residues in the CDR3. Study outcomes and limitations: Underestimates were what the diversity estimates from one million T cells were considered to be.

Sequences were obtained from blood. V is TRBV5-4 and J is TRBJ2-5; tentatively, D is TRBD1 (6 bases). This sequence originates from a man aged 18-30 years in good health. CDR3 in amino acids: CASSIDRWDEQYF. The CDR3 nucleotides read TGTGCCAGCAGCATTGACAGGTGGGATGAGCAGTACTTC.